The sequence of this TCR beta chain was determined in a study of blood T cells in healthy people across ages. Study at large: About one barcoded beta molecule was captured per two T cells (by template switching).

Many counts were recorded for this clonotype. Its specificity is not known. Samples each yielded at least 5 micrograms of total RNA. With a J-beta primer mix and a sample-barcoded 5' primer, a second PCR ran about 7 to 11 cycles. A minimum of 2.5 million CDR3-containing paired-end reads was obtained for each sample. TCRdb reprocessed the 5' RACE reads via MiXCR and lists one record per CDR3 protein. The data show about 650,000 distinct CDR3 sequences, 32% seen once. This CDR3 is 15 amino acids long. Study-level points and caveats: Age brought a roughly linear fall in TCR beta diversity measured per million T cells.

The sequencing sample was made of blood. This chain links TRBV21-1 with TRBJ2-7; the table's D call, TRBD1, was not checked against the DNA. TRBV21-1 constitutes a pseudogene. This sequence was found in a woman aged 80 or over in good health. DNA of the CDR3: TGTGCCAGCAGCAGAGACAGGGGTTCTTCCTACGAGCAGTACTTC. Its protein is CASSRDRGSSYEQYF.